This T cell receptor (beta chain) came from a study of shared clonotypes between healthy human individuals. Data came from immunoSEQ multiplex PCR; TCRdb stores just in-frame clones and leaves some out. The sample shows about 2.5 million clones, less than 95% of them seen only once. This clone was detected only once. The V end lost 6 bases, the J end lost 1 base, and 12 bases lay between the germline ends. Looked up from germline, CDR1 is SGHTA and CDR2 is FQGTGA. The CDR3 totals 15 residues. Material: naive CD4+ T cells from PBMCs. Specified subset: CD45RA+ positively selected. The receptor was isolated from a man between 18 and 35 years old in good health. Some clones in this sample may be carry-over from other donors' samples. The chain carries TRBV7-3 and TRBJ2-2; no clear D. The CDR3 loop is CASRSPLGNTGELFF. Written as DNA, the CDR3 is TGTGCCAGCAGGTCTCCCCTGGGGAACACCGGGGAGCTGTTTTTT.